Described below is a single T cell receptor beta chain sequence and its context. Its antigen is still unknown. No base quality values were provided; no much bigger clone lies one nucleotide off. In light of the paper, this sample's time point label describes: approximately eleven months on ibrutinib. For TCR beta library preparation, roughly 2 micrograms of genomic DNA were isolated from cryopreserved PBMCs. High-throughput TCR beta sequencing was performed on longitudinal blood samples from CLL patients receiving ibrutinib monotherapy. The patients were enrolled in a single-center, open-label phase 2 trial of ibrutinib monotherapy. The goal of deep resolution MiSeq sequencing was a depth between 1 in 1 million and 1 in 200,000 T cells, and coverage averaged 10x per clonotype. The immunoSEQ hsTCRB Kit was used to generate the TCR beta libraries. Concerning the study's data processing: The data were analyzed with ImmunoSEQ Analyzer and ImmunoSEQ Data Assistant, and V, D and J gene assignments followed IMGT definitions. Clonality was computed as one minus normalized Shannon entropy of productive rearrangement frequencies, ranging from 0 to 1. Public clonotype analysis was restricted to overrepresented clonotypes comprising at least 0.05% of each patient's repertoire. Some twelve repertoires from age-matched healthy donors, obtained from immuneACCESS, served as clonality controls. Not all clones reach the TCRdb copy of this immuneACCESS table, which keeps in-frame sequences only. Checked studies attribute under half of the gap to unresolved V genes and leave the rest unexplained. The V and J calls and clone size were taken over from that table, and D and trimming were inferred from the DNA. Recorded for this sample are around 97,000 clones; 78% of them occurred a single time. 25% to 40% of the sample is taken by the ten largest.

Inclusive of the bounding cysteine and phenylalanine, the CDR3 is 14 residues long. The retained sequence is limited to the CDR3, 42 bases, with the frame set at the first base. At the junction V is shortened by 4 bases and J by 5 bases, with 10 bases in between. The germline V gene specifies SGHDT as CDR1 and YYEEEE as CDR2. This sample stems from a study of cytotoxic CD8 clonotypes in ibrutinib-treated CLL (dated by TCRdb to about 2021). About the study as a whole: The cohort was composed of 11 relapsed/refractory and about 15 treatment-naive patients; IGHV unmutated status was identified in under 18 patients. The response samples were drawn at a median of approximately twelve months into treatment, with a range of about 6 to 36 months. On average, each sample had approximately 250,000 productive templates and about 89,000 productive rearrangements. Of the approximately 87 participants in the trial, 20 to 30 had longitudinal samples available. Cryopreserved peripheral blood mononuclear cells were obtained before treatment, at response, and at either sustained remission or disease progression. Partial responses were observed in some 24 patients and complete responses in 2; after a median follow-up of 68 months, remission was maintained in approximately 15 patients and progression was observed in approximately twelve. All remission and progressive disease samples were collected while patients were still receiving ibrutinib. The study at large found these results: Clonality increased at ibrutinib response, stayed stable in sustained remission, and fell back toward baseline at progression. Lymph node repertoires were not examined, and the timing of sampling was not matched between patients in sustained remission and those whose disease progressed. Baseline clonality exceeded that of age-matched healthy donors and correlated strongly with circulating CD8+ T-cell counts. Public clonotypes were found to be uncommon and were observed to contract or remain stable during treatment; the increase in clonality was shown to reflect expansion of private clonotypes at ibrutinib response.

The starting material was PBMCs, obtained after 12 months of ibrutinib treatment. In this chain, TRBV5-6 is recombined with TRBJ1-6; TRBD1 is perhaps the D gene, given 6 matching bases. This receptor was obtained from a human donor with chronic lymphocytic leukemia. The sequenced DNA: TGTGCCAGCAGCCGACAGGACCATAATTCACCCCTCCACTTT. It translates to CASSRQDHNSPLHF.